This T cell receptor (beta chain) originates from a study of human T cells and chemical hapten exposure. Individual cDNA molecules in this library carried unique molecular identifiers. TCRdb itself ran the RACE reads through MiXCR, one entry per CDR3 protein. The table has some 330,000 distinct CDR3 sequences, about 5.4% seen once. Many counts were recorded for this clonotype. Time point described: pre-sensitization, week 0. Treatment here: therapeutic diphenylcyclopropenone sensitization with weekly scalp DPC. It was from unfractionated whole blood that total RNA was extracted. CDR3 length equals 15 residues. Germline CDR1 is SNHLY and CDR2 is FYNNEI. Deletions cut 4 bases from V and 10 bases from J, with 17 bases between.

This chain uses TRBV2 with TRBJ1-6; possibly TRBD1 for D (6 bases). The receptor was derived from a woman younger than 35 with alopecia areata. Some clones in this sample may be carry-over from other donors' samples. The sequenced sample was whole blood, obtained in connection with sensitization to the hapten diphenylcyclopropenone (DPC). Written as DNA, the CDR3 is TGTGCCAGCAGTGGGACAGCCTCAAGGGACTCACCCCTCCACTTT. Its translation is CASSGTASRDSPLHF.